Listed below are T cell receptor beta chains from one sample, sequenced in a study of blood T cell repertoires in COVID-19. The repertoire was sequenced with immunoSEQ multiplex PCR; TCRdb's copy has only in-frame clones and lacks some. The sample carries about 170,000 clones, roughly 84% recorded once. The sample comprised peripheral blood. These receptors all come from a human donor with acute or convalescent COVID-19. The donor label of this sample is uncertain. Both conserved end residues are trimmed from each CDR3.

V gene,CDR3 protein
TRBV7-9,ASRNLAGVSNEQF
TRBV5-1,ASSPGTGDGNTIY
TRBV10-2,ASSGVGTSHEQF
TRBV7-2,ASSLLGQATEAF
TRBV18,ASSPSAVSYEQY
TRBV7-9,ASSPGLQKRDTQY
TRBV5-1,ASSSGTSGRAGEQF
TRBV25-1,ASRGWAGTDTQY
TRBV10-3,AISETTTPNTEAF
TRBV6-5,ASSSSYRGLYYEQY
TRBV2,ASSEVAGNLSPLH
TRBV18,ASSPPVSGRGDEQF
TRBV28,ASSLQTVGEKLF
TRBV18,ASSRDRGNTEAF
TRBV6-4,ASSDGAGSTDTQY
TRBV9,ASSAQGTGTEAF
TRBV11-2,ASSSLTGSNTEAF
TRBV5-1,ASSPDSGKAGYEQY
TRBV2,ASSEALQGRGYT
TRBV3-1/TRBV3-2,ASSQKTGLDYT
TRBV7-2,ASSLTSGSVTGELF
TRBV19,ASSTGQGLDEQY
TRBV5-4,ASSSEVGRAAETQY
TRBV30,AWSRARRENTEAF
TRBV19,ASQGGDWGYT
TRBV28,ASSDPSSGMKHEQY
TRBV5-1,ASSLEDRGRETQY
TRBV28,ASSSRGGTSGPYEQY
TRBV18,ASSIPGISGNTIY
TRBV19,ASTLLTGGNTIY
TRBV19,ASSPGQGTNTEAF